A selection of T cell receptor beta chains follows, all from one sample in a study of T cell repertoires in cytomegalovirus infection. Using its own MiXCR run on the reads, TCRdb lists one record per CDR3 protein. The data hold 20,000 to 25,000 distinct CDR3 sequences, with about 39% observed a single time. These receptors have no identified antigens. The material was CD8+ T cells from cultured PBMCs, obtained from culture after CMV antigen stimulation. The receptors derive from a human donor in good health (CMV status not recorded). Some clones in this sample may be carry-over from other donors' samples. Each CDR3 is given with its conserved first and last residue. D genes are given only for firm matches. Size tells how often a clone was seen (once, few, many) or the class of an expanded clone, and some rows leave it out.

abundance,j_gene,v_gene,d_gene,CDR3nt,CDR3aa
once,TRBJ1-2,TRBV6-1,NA,TGTGCCAGCAGTGAAACGGGCGTGTATGGCTACACCTTC,CASSETGVYGYTF
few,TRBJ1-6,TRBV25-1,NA,TGTGCCAGCAGAGACACTCGAGGTTATAATTCACCCCTCCACTTT,CASRDTRGYNSPLHF
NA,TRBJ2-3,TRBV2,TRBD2,TGTGCCAGCAGTGACAGCCTAGCGGGAGCAGATACGCAGTATTTT,CASSDSLAGADTQYF
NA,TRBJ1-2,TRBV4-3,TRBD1,TGCGCCAGCAGCGGGGACAGGGTTTATGGCTACACCTTC,CASSGDRVYGYTF
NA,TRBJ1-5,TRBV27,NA,TGTGCCAGCAGTTTAGGGGGGAATGGCAATCAGCCCCAGCATTTT,CASSLGGNGNQPQHF
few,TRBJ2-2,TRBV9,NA,TGTGCCAGCAGCGTAGGAGGCGGGACCGGGGAGCTGTTTTTT,CASSVGGGTGELFF
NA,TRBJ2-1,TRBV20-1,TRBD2,TGCAGTGCTAGAGCGGGACTAGCGGGGGGGGGGACTAGCTCCTACAATGAGCAGTTCTTC,CSARAGLAGGGTSSYNEQFF
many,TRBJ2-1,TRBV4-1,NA,TGCGCCAGCAGCCAAGATTCTACAGACTACTCCTACAATGAGCAGTTCTTC,CASSQDSTDYSYNEQFF
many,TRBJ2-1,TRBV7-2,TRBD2,TGTGCCAGCAGCCTACCCATAGCGGGGGGCCCCACCAATGAGCAGTTCTTC,CASSLPIAGGPTNEQFF
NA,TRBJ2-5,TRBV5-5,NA,TGTGCCAGCAGCCCAGTGACGGTAATGAGGGAGACCCAGTACTTC,CASSPVTVMRETQYF
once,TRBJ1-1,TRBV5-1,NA,TGCGCCAGCAGCTTGAAGGTTGGGAACACTGAAGCTTTCTTT,CASSLKVGNTEAFF
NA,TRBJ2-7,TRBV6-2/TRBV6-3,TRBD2,TGTGCCAGCACACTAGCGGGATATGAGCAGTACTTC,CASTLAGYEQYF
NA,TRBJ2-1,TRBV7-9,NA,TGTGCCAGCAGCCTGGGGGTTGAGCAGTTCTTC,CASSLGVEQFF
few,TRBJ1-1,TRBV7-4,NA,TGTGCCAGCGAAGGGCAGAATGAAGCTTTCTTT,CASEGQNEAFF
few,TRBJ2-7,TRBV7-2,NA,TGTGCCAGCAGCACAGTGGGTACCTCCTACGAGCAGTACTTC,CASSTVGTSYEQYF
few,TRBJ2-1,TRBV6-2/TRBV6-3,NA,TGTGCCAGCAGTTCCGGACTCAACAATGAGCAGTTCTTC,CASSSGLNNEQFF
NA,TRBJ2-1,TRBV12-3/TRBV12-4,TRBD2,TGTGCCAGCAGGACACTAGCGGGAGTCACCCGCTCCTACAATGAGCAGTTCTTC,CASRTLAGVTRSYNEQFF
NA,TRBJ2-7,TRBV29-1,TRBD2,TGCAGCGTTGAAGTGGCTAGCGGGGGGCCATCCTACGAGCAGTACTTC,CSVEVASGGPSYEQYF
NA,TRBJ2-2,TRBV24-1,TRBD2,TGTGCCACCAGTGACTCGGGAGGTAGAGGAAACACCGGGGAGCTGTTTTTT,CATSDSGGRGNTGELFF
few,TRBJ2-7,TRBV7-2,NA,TGTGCCAGCAGCTTCGAAAGCGGCTACGAGCAGTACTTC,CASSFESGYEQYF
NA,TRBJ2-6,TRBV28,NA,TGTGCCAGCAGTAAATATCGGCCAGAACAGGGCAGCTCTGGGGCCAACGTCCTGACTTTC,CASSKYRPEQGSSGANVLTF
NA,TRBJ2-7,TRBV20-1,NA,TGCAGTGCTAGAGATGACTCGAGCTCCTACGAGCAGTACTTC,CSARDDSSSYEQYF
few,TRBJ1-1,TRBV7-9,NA,TGTGCCAGCAGCCCAAGTGGGGGGCTGGTCACTGAAGCTTTCTTT,CASSPSGGLVTEAFF
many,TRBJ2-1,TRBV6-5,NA,TGTGCCAGCAGTTACTCTCGAGCCTCCTCGGAGCAGTTCTTC,CASSYSRASSEQFF
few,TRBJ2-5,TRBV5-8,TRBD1,TGTGCCAGCAGTCCGGGACAGGGGGGACCCGAGACCCAGTACTTC,CASSPGQGGPETQYF
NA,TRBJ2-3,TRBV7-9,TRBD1,TGTGCCAGCAGCTTGCGGGACAGGGGCACAGATACGCAGTATTTT,CASSLRDRGTDTQYF
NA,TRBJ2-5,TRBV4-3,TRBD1,TGCGCCAGCAGCCAAGATGTAGGCAGGGGGCTGCAAGAGACCCAGTACTTC,CASSQDVGRGLQETQYF
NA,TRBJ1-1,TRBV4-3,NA,TGCGCCAGCAGTCCGGGGGCTGTGAACACTGAAGCTTTCTTT,CASSPGAVNTEAFF
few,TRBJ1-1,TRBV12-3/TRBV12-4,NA,TGTGCCAGCAGCTTCGGGGAGAACACTGAAGCTTTCTTT,CASSFGENTEAFF
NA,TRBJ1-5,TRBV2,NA,TGTGCCAGCAGTGAAGAGGGCCGTAGCAATCAGCCCCAGCATTTT,CASSEEGRSNQPQHF
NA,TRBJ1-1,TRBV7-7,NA,TGTGCTAGCAGCTTAGCGACGGACACTGAAGCTTTCTTT,CASSLATDTEAFF